These 20 T cell receptor beta chains were all obtained from the same sample, sequenced in a study of CD8 T cell repertoires and HIV-1 epitope variants. Produced via immunoSEQ multiplex PCR; TCRdb's table is partial and in-frame only. The table records about 5,500 clones, about 70% of them present only once. No antigen has been identified for these receptors. Input material: cultured CD8+ T cells derived from PBMCs. All receptors come from a male donor with HIV.

This chain links TRBV28 with TRBJ2-2; D unclear. This CDR3 has 13 residues. Trimming took 9 bases from V and 0 from J, leaving 8 bases between them. Germline CDR1 and CDR2: MDHEN and SYDVKM. The CDR3 DNA reads as TGTGCCAGTGGACCGACGAACACCGGGGAGCTGTTTTTT. This translates into CASGPTNTGELFF. Complete variable domain (other parts from reference TRBV28 and TRBJ2-2): DVKVTQSSRYLVKRTGEKVFLECVQDMDHENMFWYRQDPGLGLRLIYFSYDVKMKEKGDIPEGYSVSREKKERFSLILESASTNQTSMYLCASGPTNTGELFFGEGSRLTVL.

For the CDR3, the DNA is TGTGCCAGCAGTCCGACTGATTACGAGCAGTACTTC. This gives the protein CASSPTDYEQYF. The chain links TRBV6-1 to TRBJ2-7; D gene uncertain. V was cut by 5 bases and J by 4 bases, with 9 bases left in between. The CDR3 loop spans 12 amino acids. Germline values: CDR1 MNHNS, CDR2 SASEGT.

V and J are TRBV5-1 and TRBJ2-7; D tentatively reads TRBD1 or TRBD2 (6 bases each). This CDR3 is built from 15 residues. Between the trimmed V and J ends, which lost 0 bases and 3 bases, there was a span of 13 bases. Per the germline V gene, CDR1 is SGHRS and CDR2 is YFSETQ. The CDR3 sequence is CASSLATGANYEQYF. The CDR3 region has the DNA TGCGCCAGCAGCTTGGCCACGGGGGCTAACTACGAGCAGTACTTC.

The chain uses TRBV7-8 and TRBJ1-4; 9 bases line up with TRBD1. CDR3 size: 15 residues. Germline CDR1 reads SGHVS; CDR2 reads FQNEAQ. After removal of 5 bases from V and 8 bases from J, the junction contained 9 bases not matched to a gene. The CDR3: CASSRDRVLNEKLFF. The CDR3 nucleotides read TGTGCCAGCAGCCGGGACAGGGTTTTGAACGAAAAACTGTTTTTT.

The chain employs TRBV6-5 and TRBJ1-2, with D maybe TRBD1 (5 bases). The CDR3 runs to 15 residues. The germline V gene has CDR1 MNHEY and CDR2 SVGAGI. The germline V and J ends were trimmed by 6 bases and 4 bases, with 18 bases remaining between them. The CDR3 region has the DNA TGTGCCAGCAGCAACCCCGGGGGGTGGCTCTATGGCTACACCTTC. This encodes CASSNPGGWLYGYTF.

The count of this clone is one. J is TRBJ1-1 and V is TRBV13; D ambiguous. V lost 1 base and J lost 4, with 7 bases in between. Germline V CDR1 and CDR2: PRHDT, FYEKMQ (reference sequence). This CDR3 contains 13 residues. DNA of the CDR3: TGTGCCAGCAGCTTAGAAGGGAGCACTGAAGCTTTCTTT. It codes for CASSLEGSTEAFF.

The V gene is TRBV2, the J gene TRBJ2-1; no definite D call. CDR1 SNHLY and CDR2 FYNNEI come from the germline V gene. The CDR3 has 18 amino acids. Trimming took off 1 base at V and 7 bases at J, with 23 bases between the two ends. The chain's CDR3 is CASSEVLPGSSYNNEQFF. DNA of the CDR3: TGTGCCAGCAGTGAAGTGCTACCCGGTAGCTCCTACAATAATGAGCAGTTCTTC. Drawing the rest from reference TRBV2 and TRBJ2-1, the complete variable domain is EPEVTQTPSHQVTQMGQEVILRCVPISNHLYFYWYRQILGQKVEFLVSFYNNEISEKSEIFDDQFSVERPDGSNFTLKIRSTKLEDSAMYFCASSEVLPGSSYNNEQFFGPGTRLTVL.

This clone was observed a few times. The chain has TRBV6-5 and TRBJ2-7, with 8 bases matching TRBD2. V shed 0 bases, J shed 6 bases, and the junction held 4 bases outside the gene matches. The CDR3 extends over 14 amino acids. Germline V lookup: CDR1 MNHEY, CDR2 SVGAGI. The CDR3 DNA reads as TGTGCCAGCAGTTACTCTACTAGCGGACTCGAGCAGTACTTC. This sequence encodes CASSYSTSGLEQYF.

The J gene is TRBJ1-1, the V gene TRBV29-1; tentatively, D is TRBD1 (6 bases). Trimming removed 8 bases at V and 3 bases at J, with 22 bases between. Germline V gives CDR1 SQVTM, CDR2 ANQGSEA. The CDR3 spans 15 residues. CDR3 protein: CSKESRQDWDTEAFF. The CDR3 region has the DNA TGCAGCAAAGAATCGCGACAGGACTGGGACACTGAAGCTTTCTTT.

V is TRBV7-9 and J is TRBJ2-2; D is uncertain. This CDR3 spans 15 amino acids. V was cut by 5 bases and J by 0 bases, with 10 bases left in between. The germline gives CDR1 SEHNR, CDR2 FQNEAQ (reference sequence). CDR3: CASSPAEANTGELFF. The CDR3 coding sequence is TGTGCCAGCAGCCCAGCAGAAGCGAACACCGGGGAGCTGTTTTTT.

Written as DNA, the CDR3 is TGTGCCAGCAGTTGGGGGACAGGGGAGAACACTGAAGCTTTCTTT. Its protein product is CASSWGTGENTEAFF. This chain uses TRBV28 with TRBJ1-1, with 10 bases fitting TRBD1. The CDR3 consists of 15 residues. Looked up from germline, CDR1 is MDHEN and CDR2 is SYDVKM. V trimming: 4 bases; J trimming: 1 base; junction bases outside the gene matches: 3.

The CDR3 loop reads CASSPGNTDTQYF. CDR3 sequence (DNA): TGTGCCAGCAGCCCCGGAAACACAGATACGCAGTATTTT. This chain joins TRBV11-2 and TRBJ2-3; no reliable D call. Germline V gene data show CDR1 as SGHAT and CDR2 as FQNNGV. Trimming took off 5 bases at V and 2 bases at J, with 8 bases between the two ends. The CDR3 extends over 13 amino acids.

This chain joins TRBV10-3 and TRBJ2-7; D might be TRBD1 (6 bases). In germline, CDR1 is ENHRY, CDR2 SYGVKD. The V gene lost 8 bases and the J gene lost 2 bases, with 34 bases spanning the gap. The CDR3 runs to 20 residues. The CDR3, as DNA: TGTGCCATCCCGACAAAAGAGGTAACAGGGCGAAGAATCCAACCCTACGAGCAGTACTTC. Protein: CAIPTKEVTGRRIQPYEQYF.

With regard to this clone: The junction departs from the called germline gene at one end, perhaps through a read error. CDR3 in DNA: TGTGCCAGCAGTTCGGCAGGGGTTTTGGACACTGAAGCTTTCTTT. It yields the protein CASSSAGVLDTEAFF. The chain couples TRBV10-3 to TRBJ1-1; tentative D call: TRBD1 (6 bases). Germline V gene data show CDR1 as ENHRY and CDR2 as SYGVKD. This CDR3 spans 15 amino acids.

This clone appeared once. The rearrangement links TRBV6-5 to TRBJ2-1, with D uncertain. Germline-derived CDR1 and CDR2 are MNHEY and SVGAGI. The CDR3 covers 11 residues. With 5 bases removed from V and 4 bases from J, the gap between germline ends came to 3 bases. The CDR3: CASSKYNEQFF. The CDR3, as DNA: TGTGCCAGCAGTAAATACAATGAGCAGTTCTTC.

The rearrangement links TRBV4-1 to TRBJ2-2, with no clear D. V shed 4 bases and J shed 2 bases, with 5 bases lying between them. This CDR3 is built from 13 residues. In germline, CDR1 is MGHRA, CDR2 YSYEKL. CDR3 sequence: CASSPSNTGELFF. CDR3 DNA sequence: TGCGCCAGCAGCCCGAGCAACACCGGGGAGCTGTTTTTT.

The V and J genes are TRBV9 and TRBJ2-2; D is possibly TRBD1 or TRBD2 (7 bases each). V lost 4 bases and J 3 bases, leaving 10 bases between the germline ends. From germline, CDR1 is SGDLS and CDR2 YYNGEE. This CDR3 is 14 amino acids long. The CDR3 DNA reads TGTGCCAGCAGCTCAGGGGGGGACACCGGGGAGCTGTTTTTT. This codes for CASSSGGDTGELFF. Filled out from reference TRBV9 and TRBJ2-2, the complete variable domain reads DSGVTQTPKHLITATGQRVTLRCSPRSGDLSVYWYQQSLDQGLQFLIQYYNGEERAKGNILERFSAQQFPDLHSELNLSSLELGDSALYFCASSSGGDTGELFFGEGSRLTVL.

This chain links TRBV19 with TRBJ2-7, with D uncertain. The CDR3 length is 12 residues. V lost 11 bases, J lost 0 bases, and 11 bases lay in between. In germline, CDR1 is LNHDA, CDR2 SQIVND (reference sequence). CDR3 sequence (DNA): TGTGCCTCAGCCGCGGACTCCTACGAGCAGTACTTC. This translates into CASAADSYEQYF. Filled out from reference TRBV19 and TRBJ2-7, the complete variable domain reads DGGITQSPKYLFRKEGQNVTLSCEQNLNHDAMYWYRQDPGQGLRLIYYSQIVNDFQKGDIAEGYSVSREKKESFPLTVTSAQKNPTAFYLCASAADSYEQYFGPGTRLTVT.

The rearrangement links TRBV10-3 to TRBJ2-2; 8 bases are a match to TRBD2. CDR3 length: 20 residues. Germline assignment: CDR1 ENHRY and CDR2 SYGVKD. V shed 2 bases and J 6 bases; nucleotides not matched to a gene: 20. CDR3 amino acids: CAISELPSVGAGESAGELFF. The CDR3 DNA reads TGTGCCATCAGTGAGCTACCCTCCGTTGGAGCGGGGGAATCGGCCGGGGAGCTGTTTTTT.

This clone has only a few counts. CDR3 in DNA: TGTGCCAGCAGTGATAACGGTGCCTACGAGCAGTACTTC. It encodes CASSDNGAYEQYF. This chain links TRBV2 with TRBJ2-7; no reliable D call. CDR3 length: 13 residues. Trimming shortened V by 3 bases and J by 2 bases, and 8 bases separated the two germline ends. Germline V lookup: CDR1 SNHLY, CDR2 FYNNEI.